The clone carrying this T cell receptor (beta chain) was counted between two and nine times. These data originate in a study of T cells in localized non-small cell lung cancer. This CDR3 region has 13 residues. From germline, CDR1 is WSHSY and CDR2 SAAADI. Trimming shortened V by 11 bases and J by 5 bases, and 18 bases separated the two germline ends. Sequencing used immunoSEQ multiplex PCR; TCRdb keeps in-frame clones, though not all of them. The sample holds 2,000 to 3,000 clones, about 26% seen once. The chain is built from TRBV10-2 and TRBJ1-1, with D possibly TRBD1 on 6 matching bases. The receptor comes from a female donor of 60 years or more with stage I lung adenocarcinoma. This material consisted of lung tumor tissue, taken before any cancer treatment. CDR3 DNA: TGCGCCGTCAAATACAGGGTGGAGACTGAAGCTTTCTTT. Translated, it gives CAVKYRVETEAFF.